Following are 2 T cell receptor beta chains from one sample sequenced in a study of blood T cell repertoires in COVID-19 (dated by TCRdb to the early 2020s). Library preparation was by the immunoSEQ multiplex PCR assay. TCRdb holds this immuneACCESS table with in-frame rearrangements only. Some clones are missing; in checked studies, unresolved V genes explain under half, and the rest has no known cause. A total of over 400,000 clones appear in this sample, 85% to 90% of them only once. The ten largest clones capture roughly 7.4% of the sample. Specimen: peripheral blood. These receptors all stem from a woman between 45 and 60 years old with COVID-19, enrolled during active disease.

J is TRBJ1-2 and V is TRBV19, with 9 bases fitting TRBD1. The CDR3 extends over 15 amino acids. From germline, CDR1 is LNHDA and CDR2 SQIVND (reference sequence). V lost 6 bases, J lost 6 bases, and 11 bases stayed unmatched. The CDR3 protein is CASRPLGQGSDGYTF. The DNA for the CDR3 is TGTGCCAGTAGACCCCTGGGACAGGGATCGGATGGCTACACCTTC. Using reference TRBV19 and TRBJ1-2 for the parts outside the CDR3, the full variable domain is DGGITQSPKYLFRKEGQNVTLSCEQNLNHDAMYWYRQDPGQGLRLIYYSQIVNDFQKGDIAEGYSVSREKKESFPLTVTSAQKNPTAFYLCASRPLGQGSDGYTFGSGTRLTVV.

For this clone: This sample includes further DNA sequences coding for the same CDR3. This chain joins TRBV30 and TRBJ1-4, with D possibly TRBD1 on 5 matching bases. With 1 base removed from V and 6 bases from J, the gap between germline ends came to 6 bases. Germline CDR1 GTSNPN, CDR2 SVGIG (reference sequence). This CDR3 has 12 amino acids. In nucleotides, the CDR3 is TGTGCCTGGAGTGGGGGGGATGAAAAACTGTTTTTT. Protein product: CAWSGGDEKLFF.